This section outlines one T cell receptor beta chain sequence together with its context. The table came from immunoSEQ multiplex PCR; TCRdb's copy has only in-frame clones and leaves some out. The sample includes roughly 280,000 clones, about 88% of them seen just once. This sample was taken from a study of blood T cell repertoires in COVID-19. The germline gives CDR1 LGHNA, CDR2 YSLEER. This CDR3 has 15 amino acids. Trimming took 0 bases from V and 2 from J, leaving 7 bases between them. The sample comprised PBMCs or T cells enriched from blood (not recorded which). The chain employs TRBV4-3 and TRBJ1-4, with TRBD1 as a possible D gene (5 bases). The clonotype was recovered from a woman in her forties or fifties who had recovered from COVID-19. The CDR3 protein is CASSQDGGTNEKLFF. CDR3 coding DNA: TGCGCCAGCAGCCAAGATGGGGGGACTAATGAAAAACTGTTTTTT.